This is a list of T cell receptor beta chains from one sample in a study of blood T cell repertoires in COVID-19. The assay was immunoSEQ multiplex PCR, and TCRdb's table has in-frame clones only and misses some. The profile shows 180,000 or so clones, about 85% of them singletons. Sequencing used PBMCs or T cells enriched from blood (not recorded which). These receptors came from a man aged 35 to 55 who had recovered from COVID-19. CDR3s include the opening cysteine and the closing phenylalanine or tryptophan. The order of the fields is D gene, V gene, J gene, clone size, CDR3 DNA, CDR3 protein. The D gene is left open where the match is weak. Part of the rows lack a size; the others show once, few, many or a class for expanded clones.

TRBD2	TRBV11-3	TRBJ2-5	NA	TGTGCCAGCAGCTTAGGTAGCGGGGGGTACCAAGAGACCCAGTACTTC	CASSLGSGGYQETQYF
NA	TRBV3-1/TRBV3-2	TRBJ1-5	NA	TGTGCCAGCAGCCAAGATGGAGCTTCGAATCAGCCCCAGCATTTT	CASSQDGASNQPQHF
NA	TRBV11-3	TRBJ1-4	NA	TGTGCCAGCAGCTTAGGGGGACATTCTAATGAAAAACTGTTTTTT	CASSLGGHSNEKLFF
NA	TRBV12-3/TRBV12-4	TRBJ1-2	NA	TGTGCCAGCAGCTACAGGGATGGTCGAGGCTACACCTTC	CASSYRDGRGYTF
NA	TRBV11-2	TRBJ2-5	NA	TGTGCCAGCAGCTTAGTCCTAGCTAGCCCTGAGACCCAGTACTTC	CASSLVLASPETQYF
NA	TRBV6-5	TRBJ1-1	NA	TGTGCCAGCAGTTACTCAAGACAGGTGAACACTGAAGCTTTCTTT	CASSYSRQVNTEAFF
TRBD1	TRBV6-1	TRBJ1-1	NA	TGTGCCAGCAGTGAAGACAGGGGGCGCATAAGGTCTGAAGCTTTCTTT	CASSEDRGRIRSEAFF
TRBD1	TRBV23-1	TRBJ1-5	NA	TGCGCCAGCAGTCAAACCTGGCCCTACAGGGGGCATCAGCAGCCCCAGCATTTT	CASSQTWPYRGHQQPQHF
NA	TRBV5-1	TRBJ2-7	NA	TGCGCCAGCAGCTTGGCCGGGGGAAACGAGCAGTACTTC	CASSLAGGNEQYF
NA	TRBV9	TRBJ2-5	NA	TGTGCCAGCAGCGTAGCTCCTCGCGCGGAGACCCAGTACTTC	CASSVAPRAETQYF
TRBD2	TRBV18	TRBJ2-1	NA	TGTGCCAGCTCACCAGCGGGACTAGCGGGAGGGCCCTCGAGTAATGAGCAGTTCTTC	CASSPAGLAGGPSSNEQFF
TRBD1	TRBV30	TRBJ1-1	NA	TGTGCCTGGCAGGGGGCTTCCACTGAAGCTTTCTTT	CAWQGASTEAFF
TRBD2	TRBV14	TRBJ2-3	few	TGTGCCAGCAGCCAGGATAAGACTAGCGGGGGAGGAGATACGCAGTATTTT	CASSQDKTSGGGDTQYF
TRBD1	TRBV28	TRBJ1-6	NA	TGTGCCAGCAGTTCCCCCCGGGACAGGGGGGGTTCACCCCTCCACTTT	CASSSPRDRGGSPLHF
NA	TRBV27	TRBJ2-1	NA	TGTGCCAGCACCTGGAGCAATGAGCAGTTCTTC	CASTWSNEQFF
NA	TRBV3-1/TRBV3-2	TRBJ1-4	NA	TGTGCCAGCAGCCCCCTAGGGCGGGCGCCTAATGAAAAACTGTTTTTT	CASSPLGRAPNEKLFF
TRBD2	TRBV5-1	TRBJ2-3	NA	TGCGCCAGCAGCCTAGCGGGAGCTCGCACAGATACGCAGTATTTT	CASSLAGARTDTQYF
NA	TRBV2	TRBJ2-5	NA	TGTGCCAGCTTACAGGGAAAAGGGCAAGAGACCCAGTACTTC	CASLQGKGQETQYF
NA	TRBV5-1	TRBJ2-5	NA	TGCGCCAGCAGCTTGCGGGACTTTGGGACGCCTGAAGAGACCCAGTACTTC	CASSLRDFGTPEETQYF
NA	TRBV12-5	TRBJ1-6	NA	TGTGCTAGTGGTTTACAATCGGGGAATTCACCCCTCCACTTT	CASGLQSGNSPLHF
TRBD2	TRBV29-1	TRBJ2-3	NA	TGCAGCGTTCCTTCGGCTAGCGGGGTCGGCAACACAGATACGCAGTATTTT	CSVPSASGVGNTDTQYF
NA	TRBV19	TRBJ1-4	NA	TGTGCCAGTAGCCCACAGGTTAGGGCTAATGAAAAACTGTTTTTT	CASSPQVRANEKLFF
TRBD2	TRBV20-1	TRBJ2-2	NA	TGCAGTGCTAGTTCCGGGACTAGCGGGCCCGGGGAGCTGTTTTTT	CSASSGTSGPGELFF
NA	TRBV19	TRBJ1-3	NA	TGTGCCAGTAAACAGGGTACCTCTGGAAACACCATATATTTT	CASKQGTSGNTIYF
TRBD2	TRBV30	TRBJ2-3	NA	TGTGCCTGGAGGGTAGCGGGAAGCACAGATACGCAGTATTTT	CAWRVAGSTDTQYF
TRBD2	TRBV5-1	TRBJ2-2	NA	TGCGCCAGCAGCTTGGCCAGCGGGGGGCCCGGGGAGCTGTTTTTT	CASSLASGGPGELFF
TRBD1	TRBV5-1	TRBJ2-5	few	TGCGCCAGCAGCTTCTACCCGGTGCAGACAGGGCAAGAGACCCAGTACTTC	CASSFYPVQTGQETQYF
TRBD1	TRBV7-8	TRBJ1-1	NA	TGTGCCAGCAGCTTAGGACAGGGGGGTGAAGCTTTCTTT	CASSLGQGGEAFF
NA	TRBV5-1	TRBJ1-2	NA	TGCGCCAGCAGCTTGGGGCAGAACTATGGCTACACCTTC	CASSLGQNYGYTF
TRBD1	TRBV28	TRBJ1-2	NA	TGTGCCAGCAGCCAGGGGGGATATGGCTACACCTTC	CASSQGGYGYTF
NA	TRBV12-3/TRBV12-4	TRBJ1-1	NA	TGTGCCAGCTCTTTCAACACTGAAGCTTTCTTT	CASSFNTEAFF
NA	TRBV7-8	TRBJ2-3	NA	TGTGCCAGCAGCCTCGGCCGAGGGGATACGCAGTATTTT	CASSLGRGDTQYF
NA	TRBV2	TRBJ2-7	NA	TGTGCCAGCAGGACTGATCTTGGCTACGAGCAGTACTTC	CASRTDLGYEQYF
NA	TRBV5-5	TRBJ2-5	NA	TGTGCCAGCAGCTTTTCGCTAGACTGGCAAGAGACCCAGTACTTC	CASSFSLDWQETQYF
NA	TRBV5-1	TRBJ1-1	NA	TGCGCCAGCAGCTTGGACAGGTTAGAAGCTTTCTTT	CASSLDRLEAFF
NA	TRBV5-1	TRBJ2-7	NA	TGCGCCAGCAGCCCAATAAGGGGCTACGAGCAGTACTTC	CASSPIRGYEQYF
NA	TRBV20-1	TRBJ1-2	NA	TGCAGTGCTAGTCCCACCCGGTCTAACTATGGCTACACCTTC	CSASPTRSNYGYTF
TRBD2	TRBV2	TRBJ2-2	NA	TGTGCCAGCAGTGGGGCGGGAGGGCCATCCGGGGAGCTGTTTTTT	CASSGAGGPSGELFF
NA	TRBV30	TRBJ1-4	NA	TGTGCCTGGAGTGTAACCCGGGAACTGTTTTTT	CAWSVTRELFF
TRBD1	TRBV28	TRBJ1-5	NA	TGTGCCAGCAGTTGGACAGGGGAGGGGAGACAGCCCCAGCATTTT	CASSWTGEGRQPQHF
NA	TRBV25-1	TRBJ1-1	NA	TGTGCCAGCGGTCCGACAGGACCGAACACTGAAGCTTTCTTT	CASGPTGPNTEAFF
TRBD1	TRBV6-2/TRBV6-3	TRBJ1-1	NA	TGTGCCAGCAGTGATACAGGGGGAAAAGCTTTCTTT	CASSDTGGKAFF
TRBD1	TRBV28	TRBJ1-6	NA	TGTGCCAGCACTTCCCCCGGGACAGTTAGGTCACCCCTCCACTTT	CASTSPGTVRSPLHF
NA	TRBV28	TRBJ1-1	NA	TGTGCCAGCAGCCGTGAGGGGAACACTGAAGCTTTCTTT	CASSREGNTEAFF
NA	TRBV4-1	TRBJ2-1	NA	TGCGCCAGCAGCCCATCACAGGGGACTTCCTACAATGAGCAGTTCTTC	CASSPSQGTSYNEQFF
TRBD1	TRBV6-5	TRBJ2-7	NA	TGTGCCAGCAGGGCCGGGACAGGGGTTCTCTACGAGCAGTACTTC	CASRAGTGVLYEQYF
TRBD1	TRBV5-6	TRBJ1-2	once	TGTGCCAGCAGCGGGACAGGGGGCGCGGATTATGGCTACACCTTC	CASSGTGGADYGYTF
NA	TRBV24-1	TRBJ1-2	NA	TGTGCCACCAGTGAAGGGGCAGGGTATGGCTACACCTTC	CATSEGAGYGYTF
NA	TRBV29-1	TRBJ2-1	NA	TGCAGCGTTGGACTTCGCTTGTCCACCTACAATGAGCAGTTCTTC	CSVGLRLSTYNEQFF
NA	TRBV27	TRBJ1-5	NA	TGTGCCAGCGGGGGCCTCTATCAGCCCCAGCATTTT	CASGGLYQPQHF
NA	TRBV30	TRBJ2-1	once	TGTGCCTGGAGCTCCGGTAGGGGGATGTACAATGAGCAGTTCTTC	CAWSSGRGMYNEQFF
NA	TRBV15	TRBJ1-1	NA	TGTGCCACCAGCAGAAACAGGGAGGGTGAAGCTTTCTTT	CATSRNREGEAFF
NA	TRBV6-5	TRBJ2-7	NA	TGTGCCAGCTGCGTTTCCAGGGACACCTACGAGCAGTACTTC	CASCVSRDTYEQYF